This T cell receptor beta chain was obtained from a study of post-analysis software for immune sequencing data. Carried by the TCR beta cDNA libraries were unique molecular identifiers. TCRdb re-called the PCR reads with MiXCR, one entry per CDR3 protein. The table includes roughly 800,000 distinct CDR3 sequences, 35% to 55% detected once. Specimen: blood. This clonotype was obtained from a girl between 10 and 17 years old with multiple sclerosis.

CDR3 loop: CANGQGGDEQFF. The CDR3 region has the DNA TGTGCCAACGGACAGGGGGGGGATGAGCAGTTCTTC. This chain connects TRBV10-3 to TRBJ2-1, with TRBD1 identical over 10 bases. This CDR3 is 12 amino acids long. The V gene end was trimmed by 10 bases and the J gene end by 8 bases; junction bases not matched to a gene: 5. CDR1 and CDR2 from the germline V gene are ENHRY and SYGVKD.